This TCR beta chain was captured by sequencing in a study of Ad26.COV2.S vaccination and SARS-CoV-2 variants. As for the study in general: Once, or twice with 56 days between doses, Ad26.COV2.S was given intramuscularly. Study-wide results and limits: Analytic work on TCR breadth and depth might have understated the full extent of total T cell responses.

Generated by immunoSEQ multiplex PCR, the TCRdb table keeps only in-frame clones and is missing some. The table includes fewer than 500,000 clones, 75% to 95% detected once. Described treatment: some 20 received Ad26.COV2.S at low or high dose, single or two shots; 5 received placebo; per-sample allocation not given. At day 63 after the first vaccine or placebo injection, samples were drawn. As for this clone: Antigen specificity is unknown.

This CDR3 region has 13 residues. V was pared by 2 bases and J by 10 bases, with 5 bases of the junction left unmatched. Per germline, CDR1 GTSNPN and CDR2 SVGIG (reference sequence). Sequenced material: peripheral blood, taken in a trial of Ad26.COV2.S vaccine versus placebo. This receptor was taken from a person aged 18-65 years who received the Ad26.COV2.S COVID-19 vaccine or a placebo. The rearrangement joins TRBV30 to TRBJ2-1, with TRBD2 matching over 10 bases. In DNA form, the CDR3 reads TGTGCCTGGAGTCTAGCGGGAGTAGGGGAGCAGTTCTTC. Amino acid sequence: CAWSLAGVGEQFF.